This T cell receptor gamma chain was recovered during a study of Vδ1+ human thymocytes. Study-wide results and limits: Highly polyclonal TRG and TRD repertoires with Gaussian CDR3 length distributions appeared in thymus.

The template was reverse-transcribed extracted RNA. CDR3 amplicons came from multiplex PCR with pooled V-gene forward and constant-region reverse primers. TCRdb reprocessed the multiplex PCR reads through CATT. The sample carries approximately 20,000 gamma-chain clones, roughly 13% recorded once. The CDR3 runs to 15 residues. The V gene end was trimmed by 0 bases and the J gene end by 5 bases; junction bases not matched to a gene: 10. The germline V gene encodes CDR1 VTNTFY and CDR2 YDVSTARD (reference sequence). This clone was seen more than once but under ten times. What it recognizes is unknown. The sequencing input was Vdelta1+ gamma-delta thymocytes from the thymus. Subset: FACS-sorted CD3+ TCRalphabeta- TCRVdelta1+ TCRVdelta2- thymocytes. The V call is TRGV3, the J call TRGJ1 or TRGJ2. This TCR derives from a child under two years old who had congenital heart surgery. The DNA for the CDR3 is TGTGCCACCTGGGACAGGCCGGTCGGCAATTATAAGAAACTCTTT. It codes for CATWDRPVGNYKKLF.